These T cell receptor beta chains were read from a single sample in a study of CD8 T cells in ankylosing spondylitis. Via MiXCR, TCRdb re-called the 5' RACE reads, giving one row per CDR3 protein. Among 670,000 or so distinct CDR3 sequences listed, roughly 20% were seen once. Source material: blood, either unsorted or a sorted T cell fraction (not recorded which). The receptor source for this set is a male donor with ankylosing spondylitis. Each CDR3 is given with its conserved first and last residue. A D gene is named only where the DNA matches it firmly. Rows give clone size only sometimes, using once, few, many, or a class for an expanded clone.

j_gene: TRBJ2-7
v_gene: TRBV27
d_gene: .
abundance: .
CDR3aa: CASSLRTRRPYEQYF
CDR3nt: TGTGCCAGCAGCCTCCGGACAAGGAGACCCTACGAGCAGTACTTC

j_gene: TRBJ2-3
v_gene: TRBV7-2
d_gene: TRBD2
abundance: .
CDR3aa: CASSLGREGPPTDTQYF
CDR3nt: TGTGCCAGCAGCTTAGGGCGGGAGGGCCCTCCCACAGATACGCAGTATTTT

j_gene: TRBJ1-3
v_gene: TRBV28
d_gene: TRBD1
abundance: .
CDR3aa: CASRLQGVVPTSGNTIYF
CDR3nt: TGTGCCAGCAGACTACAGGGGGTGGTACCCACCTCTGGAAACACCATATATTTT

j_gene: TRBJ2-1
v_gene: TRBV25-1
d_gene: TRBD1
abundance: .
CDR3aa: CASSEFGQGGIEQFF
CDR3nt: TGTGCCAGCAGTGAATTCGGACAGGGGGGGATTGAGCAGTTCTTC

j_gene: TRBJ2-3
v_gene: TRBV12-3/TRBV12-4
d_gene: TRBD2
abundance: .
CDR3aa: CASTPSGRGTDTQYF
CDR3nt: TGTGCCAGCACCCCGAGCGGGAGAGGTACAGATACGCAGTATTTT

j_gene: TRBJ1-1
v_gene: TRBV29-1
d_gene: .
abundance: .
CDR3aa: CSVDVQGGDTEAFF
CDR3nt: TGCAGCGTTGACGTCCAGGGCGGTGACACTGAAGCTTTCTTT

j_gene: TRBJ2-2
v_gene: TRBV29-1
d_gene: .
abundance: few
CDR3aa: CSVVGGRGTGELFF
CDR3nt: TGCAGCGTTGTGGGGGGGCGGGGGACCGGGGAGCTGTTTTTT

j_gene: TRBJ1-5
v_gene: TRBV9
d_gene: .
abundance: many
CDR3aa: CASSVAGDNDQPQHF
CDR3nt: TGTGCCAGCAGCGTAGCAGGGGATAACGATCAGCCCCAGCATTTT

j_gene: TRBJ1-1
v_gene: TRBV5-1
d_gene: .
abundance: .
CDR3aa: CASSQLGTQYTEAFF
CDR3nt: TGCGCCAGCAGCCAGCTCGGAACACAGTACACTGAAGCTTTCTTT

j_gene: TRBJ2-2
v_gene: TRBV28
d_gene: TRBD2
abundance: few
CDR3aa: CASSFIFSGMNTGELFF
CDR3nt: TGTGCCAGCAGTTTTATTTTTAGCGGGATGAACACCGGGGAGCTGTTTTTT

j_gene: TRBJ1-2
v_gene: TRBV28
d_gene: .
abundance: .
CDR3aa: CASSLGDTRAHGYTF
CDR3nt: TGTGCCAGCAGTTTAGGGGACACCCGAGCTCATGGCTACACCTTC

j_gene: TRBJ1-1
v_gene: TRBV29-1
d_gene: .
abundance: .
CDR3aa: CSVEGGVPEAFF
CDR3nt: TGCAGCGTTGAAGGTGGGGTACCTGAAGCTTTCTTT

j_gene: TRBJ2-7
v_gene: TRBV12-3/TRBV12-4
d_gene: TRBD1
abundance: .
CDR3aa: CASTPTPGGYEQYF
CDR3nt: TGTGCCAGCACCCCGACGCCAGGGGGCTACGAGCAGTACTTC

j_gene: TRBJ2-3
v_gene: TRBV9
d_gene: .
abundance: .
CDR3aa: CASSPIAKLGDTQYF
CDR3nt: TGTGCCAGCAGCCCCATAGCGAAATTGGGAGATACGCAGTATTTT